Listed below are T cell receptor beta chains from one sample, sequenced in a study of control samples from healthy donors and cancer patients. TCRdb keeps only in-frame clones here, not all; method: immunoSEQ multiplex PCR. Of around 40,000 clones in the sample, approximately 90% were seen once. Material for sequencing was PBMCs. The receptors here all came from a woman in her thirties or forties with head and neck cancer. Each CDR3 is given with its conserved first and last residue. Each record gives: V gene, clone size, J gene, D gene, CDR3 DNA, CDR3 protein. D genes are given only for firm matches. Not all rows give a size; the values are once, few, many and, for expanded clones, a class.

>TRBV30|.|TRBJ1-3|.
TGTGCCTGGAGGGGGGGAGAGGGATTCAAATTCGGAAACACCATATATTTT
CAWRGGEGFKFGNTIYF
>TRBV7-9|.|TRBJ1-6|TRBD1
TGTGCCAGCACCTCAGACAGGGGGAATTCACCCCTCCACTTT
CASTSDRGNSPLHF
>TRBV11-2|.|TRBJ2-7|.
TGTGCCACCAGGGTCGGTATTGACTCCTACGAGCAGTACTTC
CATRVGIDSYEQYF
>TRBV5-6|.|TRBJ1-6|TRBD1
TGTGCCAGCGCGACAGGGAGTTATTCACCCCTCCACTTT
CASATGSYSPLHF
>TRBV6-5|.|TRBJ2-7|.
TGTGCCAGCAGTCAGGACATCTACGAGCAGTACTTC
CASSQDIYEQYF
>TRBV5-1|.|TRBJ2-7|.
TGCGCCAGCAGCTCGGGCCTCTACGAGCAGTACTTC
CASSSGLYEQYF
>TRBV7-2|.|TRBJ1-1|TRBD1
TGTGCCAGCAGCTTTGACAGGGGGCGGGTCACTGAAGCTTTCTTT
CASSFDRGRVTEAFF
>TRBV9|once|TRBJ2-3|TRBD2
TGTGCCAGCAGCGTAGCGGGAGGGATCACAGATACGCAGTATTTT
CASSVAGGITDTQYF
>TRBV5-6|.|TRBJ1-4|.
TGTGCCAGCAGCTTGGCGGGGGACTTACGGGCAGGGGAAAAACTGTTTTTT
CASSLAGDLRAGEKLFF
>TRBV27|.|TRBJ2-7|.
TGTGCCAGCAGTTTGCGGGGCGGGTCCTACGAGCAGTACTTC
CASSLRGGSYEQYF
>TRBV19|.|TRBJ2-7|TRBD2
TGTGCCAGTAGTATCCGGACTAGCGGCTCCTACGAGCAGTACTTC
CASSIRTSGSYEQYF
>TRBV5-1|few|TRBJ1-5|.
TGCGCCAGCAGCTTATCAGGAGGCAACAATCAGCCCCAGCATTTT
CASSLSGGNNQPQHF